This T cell receptor beta chain was retrieved from a study of CD8 T cells in Susac syndrome. The sample holds one count of this clonotype. Its antigen remains unknown. Trimming pared 4 bases from V and 4 bases from J, leaving 9 bases between. The CDR3 totals 13 residues. Random hexamers were used to reverse transcribe about 0.45 to 1 ug of RNA. Amplification of the TCR beta CDR3 was carried out by immunoSEQ multiplex PCR, which spanned a total of 54 Vbeta and 13 Jbeta segments. TCRdb ran MiXCR on the immunoSEQ multiplex PCR reads and lists one entry per CDR3 protein. The sample includes 95,000 to 150,000 distinct CDR3 sequences, approximately 96% of them seen just once. Study results and limitations: The study recognized that its TCR sequencing and HLA analysis covered a relatively small number of individuals. The CD4+ T cell repertoires, which came from Susac syndrome patients, showed no sign of clonal expansion.

The sequence derives from a human donor with Susac syndrome. Material for sequencing was CD4+ T cells from PBMCs. The V gene is TRBV12-3 or TRBV12-4, the J gene TRBJ2-3; D possibly matches TRBD1 or TRBD2 (6 bases each). CDR3 in DNA: TGTGCCAGCAGTTGGGGGGCCCCAGATACGCAGTATTTT. It specifies CASSWGAPDTQYF.